The 22 T cell receptor beta chains reported below all come from one sample, sequenced in a study of T-cell reconstitution after alpha-beta-depleted transplantation in children. Preparation of the TCRbeta library used unique molecular identifiers. TCRdb used MiXCR to reprocess the PCR reads, holding one entry per CDR3 protein. The sample records about 610,000 distinct CDR3 sequences, about 10% being singletons. The source was PBMCs from the stem cell graft donor, collected from the stem cell graft. These TCRs come from a human donor who donated a stem cell graft to a child with acute myeloid leukemia.

The rearrangement uses TRBV5-1 and TRBJ2-1; maybe TRBD2 (6 bases). Germline CDR1 and CDR2: SGHRS and YFSETQ. The V gene lost 7 bases and the J gene lost 8 bases, with 19 bases spanning the gap. The CDR3 is 14 residues long. CDR3 sequence (DNA): TGCGCCAGCTCGGCGGAGGGGCGCGGGGATGAGCAGTTCTTC. Its protein product is CASSAEGRGDEQFF.

The sample holds a few counts of this clonotype. The V gene is TRBV4-3, the J gene TRBJ2-1; D is unresolved. The CDR3 length is 13 residues. The V and J ends lost 0 bases and 5 bases respectively, with 5 bases between them. Looked up from germline, CDR1 is LGHNA and CDR2 is YSLEER. The CDR3 region is CASSQDGDNEQFF. As DNA, the CDR3 is TGCGCCAGCAGCCAAGATGGGGACAATGAGCAGTTCTTC.

CDR3 in DNA: TGCAGTGCAAGGACAGGGATTAACACCGGGGAGCTGTTTTTT. Translation gives CSARTGINTGELFF. The chain combines TRBV20-1 with TRBJ2-2; 8 nucleotides align to TRBD1. This CDR3 has 14 amino acids. Germline V gene sequence: CDR1 DFQATT, CDR2 SNEGSKA (reference sequence). Trimming cost V 6 bases and J 2 bases; bases outside gene matches: 5.

J is TRBJ2-5 and V is TRBV6-5; D not certain. V lost 0 bases to trimming and J lost 1 base, with 6 bases between them. The CDR3 spans 14 residues. CDR1 and CDR2 from the germline V gene are MNHEY and SVGAGI. CDR3 coding DNA: TGTGCCAGCAGTTACTCGTTGGGCCAAGAGACCCAGTACTTC. Translating it yields CASSYSLGQETQYF.

A few counts support this clonotype. This chain connects TRBV7-2 to TRBJ1-2; 10 nucleotides line up with TRBD1. With 5 bases clipped from V and 10 bases from J, the junction kept 13 bases outside the gene matches. The CDR3 has 15 amino acids. CDR1 and CDR2 (germline): SGHTA, FQGNSA. The CDR3: CASSPSGQGSHDYTF. The CDR3 nucleotides are TGTGCCAGCAGCCCGTCGGGACAGGGGAGCCACGACTACACCTTC.

Remarks on this clonotype: At one boundary the junction diverges from the germline segment, which might be a read error. This chain uses TRBV10-3 with TRBJ2-3; D gene unclear. Germline V lookup: CDR1 ENHRY, CDR2 SYGVKD. The CDR3 consists of 13 residues. The CDR3 DNA is TGTGCCATCAGTGTAGGACCCACAGATAAGCAGTATTTT. This codes for CAISVGPTDKQYF.

This sequence joins TRBV6-2 or TRBV6-3 and TRBJ1-1, with 10 bases fitting TRBD1. Germline CDR1 reads MNHEY; CDR2 reads SVGEGT. CDR3 length equals 14 residues. The trim removed 5 bases at V and 4 bases at J, leaving 4 bases unmatched. In nucleotides, the CDR3 is TGTGCCAGCAGTCAAAGACAGGGGGCCACTGAAGCTTTCTTT. Translated, it gives CASSQRQGATEAFF.

This clonotype was observed a handful of times. The chain recombines TRBV7-2 with TRBJ1-2; 9 bases align to TRBD1. This CDR3 spans 16 amino acids. V trimming: 5 bases; J trimming: 4 bases; junction bases outside the gene matches: 11. Per the germline V gene, CDR1 is SGHTA and CDR2 is FQGNSA. CDR3 region: CASSNKPGQGSYGYTF. CDR3 DNA: TGTGCCAGCAGCAACAAGCCGGGACAGGGTAGCTATGGCTACACCTTC.

At least ten counts were recorded for this clonotype. The V call is TRBV7-2, the J call TRBJ2-3, with a weak D call TRBD1 (6 bases). This CDR3 has 12 residues. V lost 4 bases, J lost 6 bases, and 8 bases lay in between. Germline lookup yields CDR1 SGHTA and CDR2 FQGNSA. The DNA of the CDR3 is TGTGCCAGCAGCTCCCAGGGGGATACGCAGTATTTT. It is translated as CASSSQGDTQYF.

This chain connects TRBV14 to TRBJ2-5; 8 bases match TRBD2. The CDR3 extends over 16 amino acids. The V gene end was trimmed by 1 base and the J gene end by 4 bases; junction bases not matched to a gene: 8. Germline loops: CDR1 SGHDN, CDR2 FVKESK. CDR3 region: CASSQVSGRAGETQYF. CDR3 sequence (DNA): TGTGCCAGCAGCCAAGTGTCCGGGAGGGCCGGAGAGACCCAGTACTTC.

A word on this clonotype: Mismatch with germline at one junction end may stem from a read error. The V and J genes are TRBV20-1 and TRBJ1-5; D might be TRBD1 (5 bases). CDR1 and CDR2 (germline): DFQATT, SNEGSKA (reference sequence). There are 15 residues in the CDR3. The CDR3 spells CCARSSGTSNQPQHF. The DNA for the CDR3 is TGCTGTGCTAGAAGCTCGGGGACGAGCAATCAGCCCCAGCATTTT.

The chain links TRBV2 to TRBJ2-1; 9 bases fit TRBD1. The J segment lost 5 bases and the V segment lost 6 bases, leaving 8 bases of the junction unmatched. Germline V gives CDR1 SNHLY, CDR2 FYNNEI. There are 15 residues in the CDR3. The DNA for the CDR3 is TGTGCCAGCAGGGGTGACAGGGGGTGGGACAATGAGCAGTTCTTC. Amino acids: CASRGDRGWDNEQFF.

This clonotype was seen many times. CDR3 amino acids: CSAGTGSSNQPQHF. The DNA of the CDR3 is TGCAGCGCTGGAACAGGATCTAGCAATCAGCCCCAGCATTTT. J is TRBJ1-5 and V is TRBV29-1; D may be TRBD1 (5 bases). V was cut by 7 bases and J by 0 bases, with 13 bases left in between. CDR1 is SQVTM, CDR2 ANQGSEA, per germline. The CDR3 sequence is 14 residues long. The whole variable domain, remainder taken from reference TRBV29-1 and TRBJ1-5, is SAVISQKPSRDICQRGTSLTIQCQVDSQVTMMFWYRQQPGQSLTLIATANQGSEATYESGFVIDKFPISRPNLTFSTLTVSNMSPEDSSIYLCSAGTGSSNQPQHFGDGTRLSIL.

In its sample, this clonotype was seen a few times. The rearrangement links TRBV20-1 to TRBJ2-5; 7 bases match TRBD2. Germline CDR1 and CDR2: DFQATT and SNEGSKA (reference sequence). The CDR3 totals 15 residues. Trimming took 4 bases from V and 4 from J; bases not matched to a gene: 12. The CDR3 DNA follows: TGCAGTGCTAAAGGTTTGCGGGAGTGGGGAGAGACCCAGTACTTC. Its translation: CSAKGLREWGETQYF.

V gene TRBV27 combines with J gene TRBJ2-7, with D possibly being TRBD1 or TRBD2 (5 bases each). V lost 8 bases to trimming and J lost 5 bases, with 22 bases between them. The CDR3 sequence is 15 residues long. Germline lookup yields CDR1 MNHEY and CDR2 SMNVEV (reference sequence). For the CDR3, the DNA is TGTGCCAGCCGCCGGGGCGGCGCCGGGTCGGACGAGCAGTACTTC. It codes for CASRRGGAGSDEQYF.

This clonotype has a count of ten or more. The V gene is TRBV6-2 or TRBV6-3, the J gene TRBJ2-7, with D unclear. With 4 bases removed from V and 3 bases from J, the gap between germline ends came to 16 bases. CDR1 is MNHEY, CDR2 SVGEGT, per germline. The CDR3 consists of 15 residues. This CDR3 reads CASSSPPEMVYEQYF. CDR3 DNA sequence: TGTGCCAGCAGTTCCCCCCCAGAAATGGTCTACGAGCAGTACTTC.

This clonotype occurred a few times. This chain links TRBV28 with TRBJ2-5, with a weak D call TRBD2 (5 bases). Germline V gene data show CDR1 as MDHEN and CDR2 as SYDVKM. The V and J ends lost 6 bases and 5 bases respectively, with 19 bases between them. The CDR3 is 15 residues long. The chain's CDR3 is CASSPGSRRGETQYF. The CDR3, as DNA: TGTGCCAGCAGCCCAGGATCACGTAGAGGGGAGACCCAGTACTTC.

In this sample, this clonotype turned up a few times. The junction departs from germline at one end; a sequencing error may be responsible. V gene TRBV6-5 combines with J gene TRBJ2-1; TRBD1 matches 8 bases. The CDR3 sequence is 16 residues long. The germline CDR1 and CDR2 sequences are MNHEY and SVGAGI. The CDR3, as DNA: TGTGCCAGCAGTTACAATACAGGGGGACCCACCCCTAAGGCAGTCTTC. Translated, it gives CASSYNTGGPTPKAVF.

This clonotype was counted only a few times. V is TRBV2 and J is TRBJ2-1; D is unresolved. CDR1 SNHLY and CDR2 FYNNEI come from the germline V gene. There are 15 residues in the CDR3. Trimming stripped 7 bases from V and 6 bases from J, with 19 bases between. CDR3 sequence: CASNNGGFVSNEQFF. The CDR3 DNA sequence: TGTGCCAGCAATAATGGTGGGTTTGTTAGCAATGAGCAGTTCTTC.

The sample holds a few counts of this clonotype. The rearrangement uses TRBV19 and TRBJ1-5; D unresolved. Germline V gene data show CDR1 as LNHDA and CDR2 as SQIVND (reference sequence). This CDR3 is 12 amino acids long. V shed 6 bases and J shed 5 bases, with 8 bases lying between them. The CDR3 is CASRRGYQPQHF. The CDR3 nucleotides read TGTGCCAGTAGAAGAGGTTATCAGCCCCAGCATTTT.

The chain combines TRBV29-1 with TRBJ2-5, with TRBD1 matching over 8 bases. V shed 7 bases and J 5 bases; nucleotides not matched to a gene: 12. The CDR3 runs 14 residues. Germline CDR1 and CDR2: SQVTM and ANQGSEA. The CDR3 reads CSGADRVGAETQYF. The CDR3 DNA follows: TGCAGCGGGGCGGACAGGGTCGGTGCGGAGACCCAGTACTTC.

This clonotype was seen ten or more times. The chain joins TRBV20-1 to TRBJ1-2, with no clear D. V lost 6 bases and J lost 0, with 8 bases in between. CDR3 length: 12 amino acids. Germline loops: CDR1 DFQATT, CDR2 SNEGSKA (reference sequence). This CDR3 reads CSAGRPNYGYTF. CDR3 nucleotide sequence: TGCAGTGCCGGGCGACCTAACTATGGCTACACCTTC.